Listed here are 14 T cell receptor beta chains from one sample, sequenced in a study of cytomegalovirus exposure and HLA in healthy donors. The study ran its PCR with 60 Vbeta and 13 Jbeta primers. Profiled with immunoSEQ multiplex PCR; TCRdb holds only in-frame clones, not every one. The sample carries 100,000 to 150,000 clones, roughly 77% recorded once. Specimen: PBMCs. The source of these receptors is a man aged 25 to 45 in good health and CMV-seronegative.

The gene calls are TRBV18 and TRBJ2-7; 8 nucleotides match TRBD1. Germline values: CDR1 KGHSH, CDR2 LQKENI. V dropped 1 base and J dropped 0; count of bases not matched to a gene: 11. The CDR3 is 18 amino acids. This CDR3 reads CASSPLWTGSGLSYEQYF. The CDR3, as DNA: TGTGCCAGCTCACCACTCTGGACAGGGTCAGGACTCTCCTACGAGCAGTACTTC.

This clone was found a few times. Here the CDR3 reads CASSYNTGEKLFF. CDR3 in DNA: TGTGCCAGCAGTTACAACACAGGGGAAAAACTGTTTTTT. The J gene is TRBJ1-4, the V gene TRBV28; D might be TRBD1 (6 bases). V lost 4 bases and J 8 bases, leaving 11 bases between the germline ends. The V gene's germline CDR1 is MDHEN and CDR2 SYDVKM. This CDR3 has 13 amino acids.

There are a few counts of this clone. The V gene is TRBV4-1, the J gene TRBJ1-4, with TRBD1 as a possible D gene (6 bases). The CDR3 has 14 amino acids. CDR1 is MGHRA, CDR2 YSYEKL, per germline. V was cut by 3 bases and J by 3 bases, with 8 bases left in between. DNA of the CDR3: TGCGCCAGCAGCCAGGGGGCGGCTAATGAAAAACTGTTTTTT. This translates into CASSQGAANEKLFF.

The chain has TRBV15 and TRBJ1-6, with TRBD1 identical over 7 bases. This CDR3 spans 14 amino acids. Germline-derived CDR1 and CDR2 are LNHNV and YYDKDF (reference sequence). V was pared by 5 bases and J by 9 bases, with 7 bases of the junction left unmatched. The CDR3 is CATSGDSFGSPLHF. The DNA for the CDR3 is TGTGCCACCAGCGGGGACAGCTTTGGTTCACCCCTCCACTTT.

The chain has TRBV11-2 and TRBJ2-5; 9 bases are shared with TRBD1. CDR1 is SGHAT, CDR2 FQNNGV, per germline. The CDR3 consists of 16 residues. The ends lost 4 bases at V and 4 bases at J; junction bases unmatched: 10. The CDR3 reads CASSYLPGQGLETQYF. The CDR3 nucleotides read TGTGCCAGCAGCTATTTACCGGGACAGGGTTTAGAGACCCAGTACTTC.

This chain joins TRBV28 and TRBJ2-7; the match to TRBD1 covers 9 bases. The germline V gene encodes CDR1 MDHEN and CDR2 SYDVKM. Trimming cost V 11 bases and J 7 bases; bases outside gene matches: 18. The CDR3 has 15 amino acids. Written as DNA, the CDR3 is TGTGCCTCCCCACCGCCGGGACAGGGTACTGGGGAGCAGTACTTC. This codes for CASPPPGQGTGEQYF.

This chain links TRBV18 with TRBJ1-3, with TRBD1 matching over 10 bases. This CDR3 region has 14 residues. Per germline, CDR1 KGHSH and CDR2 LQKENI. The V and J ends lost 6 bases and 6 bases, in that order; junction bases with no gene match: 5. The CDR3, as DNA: TGTGCCAGCTCCCTCGGACAGGGGGAAAACACCATATATTTT. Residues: CASSLGQGENTIYF.

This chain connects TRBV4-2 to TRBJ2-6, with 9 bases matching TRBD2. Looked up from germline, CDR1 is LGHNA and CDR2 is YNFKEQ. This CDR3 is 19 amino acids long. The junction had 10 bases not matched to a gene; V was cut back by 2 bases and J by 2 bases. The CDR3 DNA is TGTGCCAGCAGCCAACGGCACGGGACTAGCTCTACTGGGGCCAACGTCCTGACTTTC. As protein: CASSQRHGTSSTGANVLTF.

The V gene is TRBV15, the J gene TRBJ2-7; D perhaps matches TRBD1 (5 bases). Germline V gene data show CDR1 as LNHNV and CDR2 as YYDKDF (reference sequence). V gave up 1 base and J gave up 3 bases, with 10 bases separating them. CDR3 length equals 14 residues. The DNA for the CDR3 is TGTGCCACCAGCAGAGTCGTCAGGGACTACGAGCAGTACTTC. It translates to CATSRVVRDYEQYF.

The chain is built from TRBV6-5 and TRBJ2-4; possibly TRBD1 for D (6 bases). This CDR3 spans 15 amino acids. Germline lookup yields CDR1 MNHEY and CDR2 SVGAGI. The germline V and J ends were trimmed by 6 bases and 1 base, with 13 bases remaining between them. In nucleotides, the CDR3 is TGTGCCAGCAGCCGTCGGGACATGGCCAAAAACATTCAGTACTTC. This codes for CASSRRDMAKNIQYF.

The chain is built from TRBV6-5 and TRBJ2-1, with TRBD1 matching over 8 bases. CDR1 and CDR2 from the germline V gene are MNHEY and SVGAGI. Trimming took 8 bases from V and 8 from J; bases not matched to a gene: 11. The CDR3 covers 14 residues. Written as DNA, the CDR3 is TGTGCCAGCGGAAGGACAGGGAAGATATATGAGCAGTTCTTC. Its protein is CASGRTGKIYEQFF.

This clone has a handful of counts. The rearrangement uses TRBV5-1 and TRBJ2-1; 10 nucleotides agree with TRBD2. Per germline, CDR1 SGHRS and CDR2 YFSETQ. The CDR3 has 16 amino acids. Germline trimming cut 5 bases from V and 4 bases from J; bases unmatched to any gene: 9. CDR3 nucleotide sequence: TGCGCCAGCAGTTCCTTGTCTAGCGGGAGTTACAATGAGCAGTTCTTC. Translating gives CASSSLSSGSYNEQFF.

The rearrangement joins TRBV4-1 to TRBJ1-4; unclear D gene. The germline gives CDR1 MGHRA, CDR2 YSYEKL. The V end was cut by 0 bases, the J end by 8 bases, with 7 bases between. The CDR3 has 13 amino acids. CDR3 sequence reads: CASSQDRGEKLFF. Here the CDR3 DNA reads TGCGCCAGCAGCCAAGATAGAGGAGAAAAACTGTTTTTT.

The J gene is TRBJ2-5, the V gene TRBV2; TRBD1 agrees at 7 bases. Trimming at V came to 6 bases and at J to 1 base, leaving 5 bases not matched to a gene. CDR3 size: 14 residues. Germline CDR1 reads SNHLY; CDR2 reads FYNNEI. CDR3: CASRNRGAQETQYF. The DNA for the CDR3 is TGTGCCAGCAGGAACAGGGGAGCCCAAGAGACCCAGTACTTC.